This TCR beta chain was obtained from a study of technical replicates of blood from a handful of donors. TCRdb keeps only in-frame clones here, not all; method: immunoSEQ multiplex PCR. The sample shows around 14,000 clones, almost 85% of them seen only once. Trimming took off 7 bases at V and 0 bases at J, with 10 bases between the two ends. CDR3 length: 14 amino acids. Germline CDR1 and CDR2: WSHSY and SAAADI. The chain has TRBV10-2 and TRBJ2-1; D is perhaps TRBD2 (5 bases). The sample taken for sequencing was PBMCs. This sequence was found in a human donor in good health. CDR3 nucleotides: TGCGCCAGCACAGGACGGGACTCCTACAATGAGCAGTTCTTC. It yields the protein CASTGRDSYNEQFF.